This T cell receptor (beta chain) was observed in a study of cytomegalovirus exposure and HLA in healthy donors. V dropped 0 bases and J dropped 6 bases, with 13 bases sitting between them. The germline CDR1 and CDR2 sequences are SGDLS and YYNGEE. This CDR3 has 15 amino acids. Study observations and caveats: Several of the most significant clusters appeared linked to common viral pathogens, based on a later analysis. TCR beta sequences reportedly predicted the HLA-A and HLA-B alleles of most subjects accurately. Available immune exposure information was restricted to CMV serostatus only. Associated with HLA alleles at 0.05 false discovery rate in a later analysis were 15,000 to 20,000 TCR beta sequences.

The primer mix had 60 Vbeta and 13 Jbeta primers. This table comes from immunoSEQ multiplex PCR, and its TCRdb copy is limited to in-frame clones, with some not included. The sample gives over 250,000 clones, 72% of which show up once; roughly 2.4% is in the top ten. This clone was detected only once. The antigen is undetermined. The receptor was derived from a female donor in good health and CMV-seronegative. The V call is TRBV9, the J call TRBJ2-1, with TRBD2 as a possible D gene (6 bases). Specimen: PBMCs. The CDR3 loop reads CASSVGGAGPNEQFF. The CDR3 DNA sequence: TGTGCCAGCAGCGTAGGGGGAGCGGGTCCCAATGAGCAGTTCTTC.